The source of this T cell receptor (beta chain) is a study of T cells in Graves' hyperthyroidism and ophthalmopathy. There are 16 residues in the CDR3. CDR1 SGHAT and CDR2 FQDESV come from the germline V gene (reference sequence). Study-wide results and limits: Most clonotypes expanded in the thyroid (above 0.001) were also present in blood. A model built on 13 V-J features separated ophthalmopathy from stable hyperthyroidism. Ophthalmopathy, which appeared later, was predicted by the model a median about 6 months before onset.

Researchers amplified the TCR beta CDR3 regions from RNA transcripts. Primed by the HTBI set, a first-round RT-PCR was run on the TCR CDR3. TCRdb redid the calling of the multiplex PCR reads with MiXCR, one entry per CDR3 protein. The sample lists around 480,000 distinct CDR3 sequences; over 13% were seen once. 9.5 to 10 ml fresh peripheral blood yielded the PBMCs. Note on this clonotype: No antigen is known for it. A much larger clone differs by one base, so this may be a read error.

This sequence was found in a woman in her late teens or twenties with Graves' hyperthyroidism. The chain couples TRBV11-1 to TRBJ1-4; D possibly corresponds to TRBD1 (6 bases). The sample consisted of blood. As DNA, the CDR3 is TGTGCCAGCAGCTACGGACAGACGACAACTAATGAAAAACTGTCTTTT. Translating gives CASSYGQTTTNEKLSF. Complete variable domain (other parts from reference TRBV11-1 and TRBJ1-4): EAEVAQSPRYKITEKSQAVAFWCDPISGHATLYWYRQILGQGPELLVQFQDESVVDDSQLPKDRFSAERLKGVDSTLKIQPAELGDSAMYLCASSYGQTTTNEKLSFGSGTQLSVL.